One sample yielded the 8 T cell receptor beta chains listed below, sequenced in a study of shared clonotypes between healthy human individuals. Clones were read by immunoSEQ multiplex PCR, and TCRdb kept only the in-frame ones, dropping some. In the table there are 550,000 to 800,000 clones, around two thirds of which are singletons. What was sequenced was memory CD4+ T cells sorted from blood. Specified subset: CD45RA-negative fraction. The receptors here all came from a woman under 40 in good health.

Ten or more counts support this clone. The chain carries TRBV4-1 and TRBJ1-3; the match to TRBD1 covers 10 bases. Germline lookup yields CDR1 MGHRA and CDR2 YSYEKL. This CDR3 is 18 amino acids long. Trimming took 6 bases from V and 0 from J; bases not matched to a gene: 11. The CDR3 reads CASSPHPGQGYSGNTIYF. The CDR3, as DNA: TGCGCCAGCAGTCCTCATCCGGGACAGGGGTACTCTGGAAACACCATATATTTT.

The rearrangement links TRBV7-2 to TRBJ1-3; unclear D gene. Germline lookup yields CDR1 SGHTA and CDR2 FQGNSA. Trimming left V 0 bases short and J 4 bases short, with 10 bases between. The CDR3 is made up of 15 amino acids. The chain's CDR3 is CASSLAPGPGNTIYF. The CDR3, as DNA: TGTGCCAGCAGCTTAGCCCCAGGACCGGGAAACACCATATATTTT.

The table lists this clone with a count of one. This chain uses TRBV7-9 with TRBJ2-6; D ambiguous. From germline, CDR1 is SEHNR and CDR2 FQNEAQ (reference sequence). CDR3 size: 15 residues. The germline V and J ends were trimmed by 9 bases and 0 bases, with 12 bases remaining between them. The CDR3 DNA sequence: TGTGCCAGTTCGGTCTCCCGCTCTGGGGCCAACGTCCTGACTTTC. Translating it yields CASSVSRSGANVLTF.

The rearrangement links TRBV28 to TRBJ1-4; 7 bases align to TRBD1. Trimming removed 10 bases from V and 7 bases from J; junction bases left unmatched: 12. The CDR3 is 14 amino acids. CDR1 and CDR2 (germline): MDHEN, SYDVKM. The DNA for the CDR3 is TGTGCCATCAACAAACAGGGGATCACTGAAAAACTGTTTTTT. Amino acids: CAINKQGITEKLFF.

The CDR3 here is CASSLVASGGNEQFF. CDR3 bases: TGTGCCAGCAGCTTAGTGGCTAGCGGGGGTAATGAGCAGTTCTTC. The gene calls are TRBV13 and TRBJ2-1; 10 bases fit TRBD2. The CDR3 length is 15 residues. V gave up 1 base and J gave up 7 bases; unmatched junction bases: 4. Germline V gives CDR1 PRHDT, CDR2 FYEKMQ (reference sequence).

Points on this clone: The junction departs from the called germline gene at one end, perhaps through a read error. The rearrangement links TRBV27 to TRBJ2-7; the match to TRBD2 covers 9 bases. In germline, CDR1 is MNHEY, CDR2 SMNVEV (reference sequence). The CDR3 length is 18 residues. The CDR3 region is CASSLRRAGGTTIYEQYF. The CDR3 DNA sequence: TGCGCCAGCAGTTTAAGACGTGCGGGGGGGACTACCATCTACGAGCAGTACTTC.

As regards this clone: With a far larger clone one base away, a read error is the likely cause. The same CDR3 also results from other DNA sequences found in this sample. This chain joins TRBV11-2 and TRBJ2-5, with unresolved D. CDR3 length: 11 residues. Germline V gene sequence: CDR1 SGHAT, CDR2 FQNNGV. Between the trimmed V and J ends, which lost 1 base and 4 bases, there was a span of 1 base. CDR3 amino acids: CASSLGETQYF. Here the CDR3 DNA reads TGTGCCAGCAGCTTAGGAGAGACCCAGTACTTC. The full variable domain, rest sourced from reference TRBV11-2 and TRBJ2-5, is EAGVAQSPRYKIIEKRQSVAFWCNPISGHATLYWYQQILGQGPKLLIQFQNNGVVDDSQLPKDRFSAERLKGVDSTLKIQPAKLEDSAVYLCASSLGETQYFGPGTRLLVL.

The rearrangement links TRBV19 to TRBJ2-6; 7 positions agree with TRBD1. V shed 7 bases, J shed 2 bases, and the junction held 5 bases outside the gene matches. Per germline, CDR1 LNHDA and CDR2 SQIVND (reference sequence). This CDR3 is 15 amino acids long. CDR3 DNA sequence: TGTGCCAGTAAACTACAGGGGACTGGGGCCAACGTCCTGACTTTC. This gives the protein CASKLQGTGANVLTF.